This T cell receptor beta chain was found in a study of Graves' ophthalmopathy and Graves' hyperthyroidism. At the level of the study: Peripheral blood was obtained at first diagnosis, ahead of any treatment. Study observations and caveats: Its predictions of ophthalmopathy progression gave the model roughly 71% sensitivity and 72% to 85% specificity.

Germline V gene data show CDR1 as MNHNS and CDR2 as SASEGT. The J segment lost 8 bases and the V segment lost 3 bases, leaving 12 bases of the junction unmatched. The length of the CDR3 is 15 residues. RNA transcripts were the source from which TCR beta CDR3 regions were amplified. Following a first-round RT-PCR that used HTBI primers, a second-round multiplex PCR was carried out. MiXCR was run by TCRdb on the multiplex PCR reads, yielding one entry per CDR3 protein. The data contain hundreds of thousands of distinct CDR3 sequences, about 20% of them seen just once; the ten biggest clones take up approximately 7.7%. Researchers classed hyperthyroidism as stable given no ophthalmopathy within 18 months of follow-up. In the case of this clonotype: Its antigen is currently unknown.

The V gene is TRBV6-1, the J gene TRBJ1-2; 7 bases are shared with TRBD1. The specimen was peripheral blood. The TCR was taken from a woman younger than 30 with stable Graves' hyperthyroidism. Some clones in this sample may be carry-over from other donors' samples. The DNA of the CDR3 is TGTGCCAGCAGTGAGGCCTTTGGCAGGGGGTACGGCTACACCTTC. Translation: CASSEAFGRGYGYTF.